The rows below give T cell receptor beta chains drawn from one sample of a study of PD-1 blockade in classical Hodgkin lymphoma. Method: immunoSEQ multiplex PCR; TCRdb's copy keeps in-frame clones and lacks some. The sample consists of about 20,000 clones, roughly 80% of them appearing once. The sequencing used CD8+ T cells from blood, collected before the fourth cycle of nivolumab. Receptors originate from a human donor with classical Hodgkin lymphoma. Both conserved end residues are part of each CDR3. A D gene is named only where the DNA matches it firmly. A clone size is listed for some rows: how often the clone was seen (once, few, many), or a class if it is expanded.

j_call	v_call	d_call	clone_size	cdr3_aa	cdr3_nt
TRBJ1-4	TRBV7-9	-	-	CASSPSTNEKLFF	TGTGCCAGCAGCCCCAGTACTAATGAAAAACTGTTTTTT
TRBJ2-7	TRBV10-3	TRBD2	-	CAISESKTSGGGEQYF	TGTGCCATCAGTGAGTCGAAAACTAGCGGGGGCGGCGAGCAGTACTTC
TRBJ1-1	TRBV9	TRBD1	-	CASSVGDSDGAFF	TGTGCCAGCAGCGTAGGGGACAGCGATGGAGCTTTCTTT
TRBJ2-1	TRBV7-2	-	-	CASSLATLLSYSEQFF	TGTGCCAGCAGCTTAGCGACGCTACTTTCCTATTCGGAGCAGTTCTTC
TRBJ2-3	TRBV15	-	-	CATSRGSGDSTDTQYF	TGTGCCACCAGCAGAGGGTCAGGGGACAGCACAGATACGCAGTATTTT
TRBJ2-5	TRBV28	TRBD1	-	CASSRRTGQETQYF	TGTGCCAGCAGTCGCCGGACAGGTCAAGAGACCCAGTACTTC
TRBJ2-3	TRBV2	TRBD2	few	CASSHNTGTSVSDTQYF	TGTGCCAGCAGCCATAATACCGGGACTAGTGTCTCAGATACGCAGTATTTT
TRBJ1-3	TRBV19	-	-	CASTFGWGGENTIYF	TGTGCCAGTACCTTCGGATGGGGCGGGGAAAACACCATATATTTT
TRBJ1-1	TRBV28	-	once	CASSLPGNTEAFF	TGTGCCAGCAGCCTTCCGGGGAACACTGAAGCTTTCTTT
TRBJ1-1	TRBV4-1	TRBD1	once	CASSQEGGHLGRNTEAFF	TGCGCCAGCAGCCAAGAAGGGGGCCACCTGGGGAGGAACACTGAAGCTTTCTTT
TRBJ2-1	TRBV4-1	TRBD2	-	CASSQEGGGGNYNEQFF	TGCGCCAGCAGCCAAGAAGGCGGGGGGGGTAACTACAATGAGCAGTTCTTC
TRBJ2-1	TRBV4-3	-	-	CASSQDARVSYNEQFF	TGCGCCAGCAGCCAAGATGCTAGGGTCTCCTACAATGAGCAGTTCTTC
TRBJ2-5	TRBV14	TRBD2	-	CASSQAASGETQYF	TGTGCCAGCAGCCAAGCGGCTAGCGGGGAGACCCAGTACTTC
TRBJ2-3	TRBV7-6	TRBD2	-	CASSSPSGALRADTQYF	TGTGCCAGCAGCTCTCCCAGCGGGGCCTTGCGTGCAGATACGCAGTATTTT
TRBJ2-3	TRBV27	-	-	CASSPGAGADTQYF	TGTGCCAGCAGTCCGGGGGCGGGGGCAGATACGCAGTATTTT
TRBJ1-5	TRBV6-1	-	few	CASSESPGNSNQPQHF	TGCGCCAGCAGTGAGTCGCCAGGGAATAGCAATCAGCCCCAGCATTTT
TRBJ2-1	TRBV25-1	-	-	CASSSYRFEQFF	TGTGCCAGCAGTTCGTACAGGTTTGAGCAGTTCTTC
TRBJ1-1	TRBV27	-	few	CASSLKGFLGAEAFF	TGTGCCAGCAGTTTAAAGGGTTTCCTAGGCGCTGAAGCTTTCTTT
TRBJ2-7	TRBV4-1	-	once	CASSQEAGGREISYEQYF	TGCGCCAGCAGCCAAGAGGCTGGCGGCAGGGAGATTTCCTACGAGCAGTACTTC
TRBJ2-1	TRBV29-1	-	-	CSHLRDASYNEQFF	TGCAGTCACCTAAGGGACGCTTCCTACAATGAGCAGTTCTTC
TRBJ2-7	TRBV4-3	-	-	CASSQDTVPYQQYF	TGCGCCAGCAGCCAAGATACAGTCCCCTACCAGCAGTACTTC
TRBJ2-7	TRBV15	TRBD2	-	CATSRVPGGAYEQYF	TGTGCCACCAGCAGAGTACCGGGGGGTGCTTACGAGCAGTACTTC
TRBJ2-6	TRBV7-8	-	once	CASSHTPGQISGANVLTF	TGTGCCAGCAGCCACACCCCTGGCCAAATATCTGGGGCCAACGTCCTGACTTTC
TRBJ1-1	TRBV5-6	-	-	CASSFSDTEAFF	TGTGCCAGCAGCTTTTCGGACACTGAAGCTTTCTTT
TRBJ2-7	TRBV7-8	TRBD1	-	CASSLEIQGGEQYF	TGTGCCAGCAGCCTAGAAATACAGGGGGGTGAGCAGTACTTC
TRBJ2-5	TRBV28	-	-	CASSLRLETGTQYF	TGTGCCAGCAGTCTCCGACTGGAAACGGGGACCCAGTACTTC
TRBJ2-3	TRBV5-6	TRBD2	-	CASSWTSGVTDTQYF	TGTGCCAGCAGCTGGACTAGCGGGGTCACAGATACGCAGTATTTT
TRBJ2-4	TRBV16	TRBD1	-	CASSLARQGTKNIQYF	TGTGCCAGCAGCCTGGCCCGACAGGGGACGAAAAACATTCAGTACTTC
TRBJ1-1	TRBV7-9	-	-	CASSPVQGGTEAFF	TGTGCCAGCAGCCCGGTCCAGGGTGGCACTGAAGCTTTCTTT
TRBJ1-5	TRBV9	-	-	CASSVGALNQPQHF	TGTGCCAGCAGTGTGGGGGCACTCAATCAGCCCCAGCATTTT
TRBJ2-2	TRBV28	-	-	CASSPSSTGELFF	TGTGCCAGCAGTCCAAGTAGCACCGGGGAGCTGTTTTTT
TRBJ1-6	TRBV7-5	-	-	CVRSTYRVSSYNSPLHF	TGTGTCAGAAGCACCTACAGAGTTAGTTCCTATAATTCACCCCTCCACTTT
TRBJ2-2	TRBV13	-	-	CASSLAGVANTGELFF	TGTGCCAGCAGCTTAGCTGGAGTGGCGAACACCGGGGAGCTGTTTTTT
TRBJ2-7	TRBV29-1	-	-	CSVEVEGNSYEQYF	TGCAGCGTTGAAGTGGAGGGTAATTCCTACGAGCAGTACTTC
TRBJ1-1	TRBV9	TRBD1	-	CASSATGRKDTEAFF	TGTGCCAGCAGCGCGACAGGGAGGAAGGACACTGAAGCTTTCTTT
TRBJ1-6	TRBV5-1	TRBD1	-	CASSFLAPDRGKGSPLHF	TGCGCCAGCAGCTTTTTAGCCCCCGACAGGGGGAAGGGTTCACCCCTCCACTTT
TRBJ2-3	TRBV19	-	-	CASRPSVGADTQYF	TGTGCCAGTCGGCCGTCCGTCGGGGCAGATACGCAGTATTTT
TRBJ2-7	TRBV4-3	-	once	CASSQGVAYEQYF	TGCGCCAGCAGCCAAGGGGTTGCGTACGAGCAGTACTTC
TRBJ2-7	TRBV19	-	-	CASSIIQNSYEQYF	TGTGCCAGTAGTATAATCCAGAACTCCTACGAGCAGTACTTC
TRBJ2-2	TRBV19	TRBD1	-	CASSTGTGWSGELFF	TGTGCCAGTAGTACCGGGACAGGGTGGTCCGGGGAGCTGTTTTTT
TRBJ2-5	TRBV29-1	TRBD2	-	CSVVAGVRETQYF	TGCAGCGTTGTAGCGGGGGTGAGGGAGACCCAGTACTTC
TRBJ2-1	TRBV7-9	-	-	CASSLGITDEQFF	TGTGCCAGCAGCTTAGGTATAACGGATGAGCAGTTCTTC
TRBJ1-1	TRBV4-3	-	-	CASSQGRTNTEAFF	TGCGCCAGCAGCCAGGGGCGCACGAACACTGAAGCTTTCTTT
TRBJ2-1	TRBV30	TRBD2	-	CAWSLASGGVREQFF	TGTGCCTGGAGCCTAGCTAGCGGGGGGGTTCGCGAGCAGTTCTTC